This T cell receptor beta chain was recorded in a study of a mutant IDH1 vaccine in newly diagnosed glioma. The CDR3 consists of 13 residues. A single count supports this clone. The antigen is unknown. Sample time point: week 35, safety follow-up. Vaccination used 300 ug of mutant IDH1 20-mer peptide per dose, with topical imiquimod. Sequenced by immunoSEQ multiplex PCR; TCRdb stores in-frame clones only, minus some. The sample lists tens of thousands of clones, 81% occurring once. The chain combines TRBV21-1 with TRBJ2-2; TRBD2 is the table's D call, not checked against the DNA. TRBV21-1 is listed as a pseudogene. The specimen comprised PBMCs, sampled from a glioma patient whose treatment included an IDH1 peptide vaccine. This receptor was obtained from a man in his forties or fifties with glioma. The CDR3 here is CASGEYYTGELFF. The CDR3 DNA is TGTGCCAGCGGAGAATATTACACCGGGGAGCTGTTTTTT.